Following are 3 T cell receptor beta chains from one sample sequenced in a study of blood T cell repertoires in COVID-19. The repertoire was sequenced with immunoSEQ multiplex PCR; TCRdb's copy has only in-frame clones and lacks some. The table has about 150,000 clones, about three quarters seen once; the top ten hold roughly 1.5%. Sequencing was done on a sample of peripheral blood. These receptors were obtained from a man of 80 years or more with acute or convalescent COVID-19.

The rearrangement joins TRBV3-1 (or the pseudogene TRBV3-2) to TRBJ2-3; the D gene is possibly TRBD2 (6 bases). Per the germline V gene, CDR1 is LGHDT and CDR2 is YNNKEL (reference sequence). V shed 4 bases and J shed 5 bases, with 7 bases lying between them. The CDR3 spans 12 residues. CDR3 sequence reads: CASSPEGDTQYF. CDR3 nucleotides: TGTGCCAGCAGCCCGGAGGGAGATACGCAGTATTTT.

V gene TRBV19 combines with J gene TRBJ2-3; 7 bases match TRBD2. This CDR3 has 14 amino acids. Losses at the gene ends were 4 bases for V and 5 bases for J; bases not matched to a gene: 6. Germline lookup yields CDR1 LNHDA and CDR2 SQIVND (reference sequence). The CDR3, as DNA: TGTGCCAGTAGTAAGGCGGGGGACCAAGATACGCAGTATTTT. The encoded protein is CASSKAGDQDTQYF.

This chain joins TRBV27 and TRBJ2-2, with 8 bases fitting TRBD1. Germline CDR1 MNHEY, CDR2 SMNVEV (reference sequence). Germline trimming cut 0 bases from V and 1 base from J; bases unmatched to any gene: 4. The CDR3 has 17 residues. The CDR3 loop is CASSLSPGTGNTGELFF. As DNA, the CDR3 is TGTGCCAGCAGTTTATCGCCTGGGACAGGGAACACCGGGGAGCTGTTTTTT.